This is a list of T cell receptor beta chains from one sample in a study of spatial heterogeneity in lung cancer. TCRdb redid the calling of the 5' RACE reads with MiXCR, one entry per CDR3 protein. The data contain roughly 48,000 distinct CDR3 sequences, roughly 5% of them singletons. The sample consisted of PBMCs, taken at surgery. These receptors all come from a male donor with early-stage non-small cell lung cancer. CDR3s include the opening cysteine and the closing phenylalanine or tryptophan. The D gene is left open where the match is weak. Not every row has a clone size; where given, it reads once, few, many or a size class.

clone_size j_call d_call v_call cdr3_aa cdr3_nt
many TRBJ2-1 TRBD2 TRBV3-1 CASSPSGLGMNEQFF TGTGCCAGCAGTCCTAGCGGGCTCGGAATGAATGAGCAGTTCTTC
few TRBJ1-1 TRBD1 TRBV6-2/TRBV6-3 CASNRAGGDTEAFF TGTGCCAGCAATCGAGCAGGGGGTGACACTGAAGCTTTCTTT
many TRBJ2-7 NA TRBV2 CASSKDRFEQYF TGTGCCAGCAGTAAGGACCGGTTCGAGCAGTACTTC
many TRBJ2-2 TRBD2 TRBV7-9 CASSAEVAGSPGELFF TGTGCCAGCAGCGCTGAAGTAGCGGGTTCCCCCGGGGAGCTGTTTTTT
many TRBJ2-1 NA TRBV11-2 CASSLVAESEQFF TGTGCCAGCAGCTTAGTCGCGGAGTCTGAGCAGTTCTTC
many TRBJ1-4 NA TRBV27 CASSPRPGRGGIGKLFF TGTGCCAGCAGTCCCCGCCCGGGAAGGGGAGGGATCGGAAAACTGTTTTTT
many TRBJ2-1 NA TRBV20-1 CSASPGRLTDEQFF TGCAGTGCTAGCCCGGGACGCCTGACCGATGAGCAGTTCTTC
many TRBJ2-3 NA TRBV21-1 CASSTTRAGEDTQYF TGTGCCAGCAGCACGACCCGAGCGGGAGAGGATACGCAGTATTTT
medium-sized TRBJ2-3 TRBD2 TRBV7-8 CASSLVGLAPDTQYF TGTGCCAGCAGCTTAGTGGGACTAGCGCCAGATACGCAGTATTTT
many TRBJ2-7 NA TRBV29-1 CSVTTQLGAGTSEQYF TGCAGCGTTACAACCCAACTCGGAGCCGGAACATCCGAGCAGTACTTC
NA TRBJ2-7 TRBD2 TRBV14 CASQGLAVSWNERYF TGTGCCAGCCAGGGACTAGCGGTTTCGTGGAACGAGCGGTACTTC
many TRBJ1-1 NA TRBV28 CASPAPRGGAAEAFF TGTGCCAGCCCAGCTCCCCGTGGGGGGGCCGCTGAAGCTTTCTTT
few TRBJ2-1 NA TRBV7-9 CASSPTSPGWNEQFF TGTGCCAGCAGCCCTACGTCCCCCGGGTGGAATGAGCAGTTCTTC
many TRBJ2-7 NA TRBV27 CASSLANREAYEQYF TGTGCCAGCAGTTTGGCGAACAGGGAAGCCTACGAGCAGTACTTC
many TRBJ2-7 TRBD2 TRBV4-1 CASSPRTSGSYYEQYF TGCGCCAGCAGCCCTCGGACTAGCGGGAGTTACTACGAGCAGTACTTC
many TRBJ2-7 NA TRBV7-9 CASSRGLEQYF TGTGCCAGCAGCAGGGGTCTCGAGCAGTACTTC
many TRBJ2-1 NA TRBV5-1 CASGFNNGKGEQFF TGCGCCAGCGGTTTCAATAACGGGAAGGGGGAGCAGTTCTTC
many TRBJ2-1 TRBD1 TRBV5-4 CASSSRDRSYNEQFF TGTGCCAGCAGCTCGCGGGACAGGAGTTACAATGAGCAGTTCTTC
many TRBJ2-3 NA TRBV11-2 CASTLPSTDTQYF TGTGCCAGCACCCTCCCTAGCACAGATACGCAGTATTTT
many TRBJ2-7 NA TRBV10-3 CAITPDQAWYF TGTGCCATCACCCCGGACCAAGCGTGGTACTTC
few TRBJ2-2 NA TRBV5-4 CASSLAGEFANTGELFF TGTGCCAGCAGCTTGGCGGGGGAGTTCGCGAACACCGGGGAGCTGTTTTTT
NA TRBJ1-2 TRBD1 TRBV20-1 CSAPGQGRGYTF TGCAGTGCTCCGGGACAGGGAAGGGGCTACACCTTC
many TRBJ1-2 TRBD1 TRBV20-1 CSASGTGASDYGYTF TGCAGTGCTAGCGGGACAGGGGCTTCGGACTATGGCTACACCTTC
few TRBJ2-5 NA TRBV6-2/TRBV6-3 CASSYGDTIIQETQYF TGTGCCAGCAGTTACGGGGACACCATAATACAAGAGACCCAGTACTTC
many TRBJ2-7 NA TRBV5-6 CASASGTDYEQYF TGTGCCAGCGCTTCCGGGACGGACTACGAGCAGTACTTC
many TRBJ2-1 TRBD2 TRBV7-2 CASFWGEGTGEQFF TGTGCCTCCTTTTGGGGGGAGGGGACCGGTGAGCAGTTCTTC
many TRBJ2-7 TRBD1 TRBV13 CASSTKWGTGGKEQYF TGTGCCAGCAGCACAAAGTGGGGGACAGGGGGTAAGGAGCAGTACTTC
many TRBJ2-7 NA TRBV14 CASSQAVFYEQYF TGTGCCAGCAGCCAGGCGGTATTCTACGAGCAGTACTTC
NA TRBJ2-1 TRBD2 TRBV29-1 CSVEGGTSGSYNEQFF TGCAGCGTTGAAGGAGGAACTAGCGGCTCCTACAATGAGCAGTTCTTC
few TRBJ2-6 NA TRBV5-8 CASSWTGSTSGANVLTF TGTGCCAGCAGCTGGACCGGGTCTACCTCTGGGGCCAACGTCCTGACTTTC
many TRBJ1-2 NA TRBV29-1 CSVEDPGTYGYTF TGCAGCGTTGAAGATCCCGGTACCTATGGCTACACCTTC
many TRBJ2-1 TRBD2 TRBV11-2 CASSLVGAGTSGYNEQFF TGTGCCAGCAGCTTAGTCGGAGCCGGGACTAGCGGATACAATGAGCAGTTCTTC
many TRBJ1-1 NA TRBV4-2 CASSQGGRMNTEAFF TGTGCCAGCAGCCAAGGGGGAAGGATGAACACTGAAGCTTTCTTT
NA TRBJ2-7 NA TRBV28 CASSGPVAKGEQYF TGTGCCAGCAGCGGCCCTGTAGCCAAAGGCGAGCAGTACTTC
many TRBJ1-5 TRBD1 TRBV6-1 CASSVTGGSNQPQHF TGTGCCAGCAGTGTAACAGGGGGGAGCAATCAGCCCCAGCATTTT
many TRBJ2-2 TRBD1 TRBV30 CAWGTADRGPTGELFF TGTGCCTGGGGGACCGCGGACAGGGGGCCCACCGGGGAGCTGTTTTTT
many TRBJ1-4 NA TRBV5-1 CASSLGGLTNEKLFF TGCGCCAGCAGCTTGGGGGGTTTAACTAATGAAAAACTGTTTTTT
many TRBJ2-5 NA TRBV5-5 CASSLYTGVRQETQYF TGTGCCAGCAGCTTGTACACGGGAGTCAGGCAGGAGACCCAGTACTTC
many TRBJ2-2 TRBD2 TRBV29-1 CSAEGLAGENTGELFF TGCAGCGCCGAGGGACTAGCGGGAGAGAACACCGGGGAGCTGTTTTTT
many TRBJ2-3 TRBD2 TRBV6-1 CATSRDYASTDTQYF TGTGCCACCTCCAGGGACTACGCTTCCACAGATACGCAGTATTTT
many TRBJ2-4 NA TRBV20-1 CSARVREYIQYF TGCAGTGCTAGAGTCCGAGAGTACATTCAGTACTTC
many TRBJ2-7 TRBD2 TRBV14 CASSRWEAGDYEQYF TGTGCCAGCAGCAGATGGGAAGCGGGAGACTACGAGCAGTACTTC
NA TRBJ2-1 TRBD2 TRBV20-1 CSARDRLAGDYF TGCAGTGCTAGAGATCGGCTAGCGGGAGACTACTTC
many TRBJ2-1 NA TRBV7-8 CASSWGGAEQFF TGTGCCAGCAGCTGGGGGGGGGCTGAGCAGTTCTTC
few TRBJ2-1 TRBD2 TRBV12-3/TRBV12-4 CASSPGLARGNEQFF TGTGCCAGCAGTCCCGGACTAGCCCGTGGCAATGAGCAGTTCTTC
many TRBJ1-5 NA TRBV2 CASSPLSGPQHF TGTGCCAGCAGCCCACTTTCAGGGCCCCAGCATTTT
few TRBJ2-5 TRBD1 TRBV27 CASSSLDRAEGETQYF TGTGCCAGCAGTTCCTTGGACAGGGCTGAGGGGGAGACCCAGTACTTC
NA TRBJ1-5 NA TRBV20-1 CSARDDAINQPQHF TGCAGTGCTAGAGATGATGCCATCAATCAGCCCCAGCATTTT
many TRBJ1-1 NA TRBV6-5 CASSYSPANTEAFF TGTGCCAGCAGTTACTCCCCAGCTAACACTGAAGCTTTCTTT
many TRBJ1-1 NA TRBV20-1 CSARDGTVNTEAFF TGCAGTGCTAGAGATGGGACGGTGAACACTGAAGCTTTCTTT
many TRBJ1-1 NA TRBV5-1 CASSLEGGSWDTEAFF TGCGCCAGCAGCTTAGAAGGCGGGTCTTGGGACACTGAAGCTTTCTTT
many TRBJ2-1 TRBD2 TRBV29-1 CSVEGLAERSYNEQFF TGCAGCGTTGAAGGGCTAGCGGAGCGCTCCTACAATGAGCAGTTCTTC
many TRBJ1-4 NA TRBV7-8 CASSLAGSIGKLFF TGTGCCAGCAGCCTGGCCGGGTCAATCGGAAAACTGTTTTTT
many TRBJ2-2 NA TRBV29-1 CSVAHLNTGELFF TGCAGCGTTGCACACCTGAACACCGGGGAGCTGTTTTTT
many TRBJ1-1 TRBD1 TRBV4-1 CASSLWIETGSVEAFF TGCGCCAGCAGCCTTTGGATCGAGACAGGGTCCGTTGAAGCTTTCTTT
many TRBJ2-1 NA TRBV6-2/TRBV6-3 CASSYTGSYNEQFF TGTGCCAGCAGTTACACGGGCTCCTACAATGAGCAGTTCTTC